This TCR beta chain was identified in a study of T-cell memory formation after mild COVID-19 (dated by TCRdb to the early 2020s). At the level of the whole study: TCR sequence clusters from the two donors were largely donor specific. Longitudinal TCRalpha and TCRbeta repertoire sequencing tracked T-cell clones expanding and contracting after mild COVID-19 in a couple of donors. Two young, previously healthy adult volunteers made up the cohort, one male and one female. Points the paper makes about the study in general: Only a couple of mild cases were covered in the study, and larger cohorts including severe cases with pre-infection samples were considered necessary. Some responding clones were detected in pre-infection memory, suggesting pre-existing cross-reactive memory T cells joined the SARS-CoV-2 response. Balanced CD4/CD8 phenotypes were observed for clones contracting from day 15 to 85, whereas a bias towards CD4+ was observed for a second wave of clones expanding from day 15 to 37. The second-wave clones that peaked on day 37 were not confirmed to be SARS-CoV-2 specific. Contracting CD4+ clones were located mainly in the CM and EM memory subsets, whereas CD8+ clones were found to be enriched in EMRA.

PBMCs were isolated by Ficoll-Paque density gradient centrifugation. Reads for this sample came from an Illumina NovaSeq 6000. TCRalpha and TCRbeta cDNA libraries were constructed by 5'RACE with constant-segment primers, with sample barcodes and unique molecular identifiers being introduced. Trizol reagent was used to extract RNA from every sample. Amplification of the libraries took two PCR steps, and the second step added a second sample barcode plus Illumina TruSeq adapters. Sequencing of libraries was performed on an Illumina NovaSeq with 2 x 150 bp paired-end reads. Under the source paper's analysis protocol: The reads were demultiplexed and collapsed into UMI-guided consensus sequences using migec v1.2.7. Using mixcr v2.1.11, the UMI consensuses were aligned to TRA and TRB V and J templates and assembled into clonotypes. A clonotype was counted as expanded or contracted only when both edgeR and NoisET called the clonotype significant, with the noise models trained on biological replicates. For edgeR calls, the cutoffs were a false discovery rate-adjusted p below 0.01 and a log2 fold-change threshold of 1. As an exploratory analysis of dynamics, PCA with hierarchical clustering was applied to max-normalized trajectories of the 1000 most abundant clonotypes. Each responding clone was given a CD4 or CD8 phenotype based on the CD4+ and CD8+ repertoires, which had been sequenced separately. Starting from the raw public reads, TCRdb applied fastp trimming at Q25, assembled clones with MiXCR and retained in-frame beta chains. Entries are consolidated by CDR3 protein sequence, retaining the most common genes and DNA. The V and J calls shown here were made by TCRdb, not taken from the authors' results. This sample is represented by 250,000 to 350,000 distinct CDR3 sequences; over 11% of them were singletons. 21% of the sample goes to the ten largest clones.

The V end loses 0 bases and the J end loses 6 bases, and a stretch of 9 bases separates them. The germline V gene (reference sequence) specifies SGHKS as CDR1 and YYEKEE as CDR2. The cysteine opens and the phenylalanine closes a CDR3 of 14 amino acids. The kept DNA is CDR3 alone, 42 bases in frame from the first base. This clonotype was counted ten times or more. Its antigen specificity is not known. Per-base qualities were not stored, and no clone one base away is much larger. This TCR was sampled from a man aged 18-30 years who had mild COVID-19 (a few samples of this study predate the infection). The sample titles of this study are shuffled in the database, so cell type and time point are left out; the donor was told from shared clones. The sequenced material came from PBMCs or a T cell subset sorted from them (not recorded which). Recombination joined TRBV5-5 with TRBJ2-2; no D gene can be assigned with confidence. The nucleotide sequence reads as follows: TGTGCCAGCAGCTTGGGGACCGCATCCGGGGAGCTGTTTTTT. Its translation reads: CASSLGTASGELFF.